This TCR beta chain was recovered during a study of shared clonotypes between healthy human individuals. This clone turned up a few times. Repertoires were generated with immunoSEQ multiplex PCR, while TCRdb's copy carries only in-frame clones and drops some. The repertoire holds hundreds of thousands of clones, with over 65% as singletons. Each sample came from a Caucasian adult donor living in Nashville, Tennessee. Researchers drew on some 97 million PBMCs for genomic DNA from unsorted samples. V lost 3 bases and J lost 8; bases outside the gene matches: 3. The CDR3 is 12 residues long. Germline CDR1 and CDR2: MDHEN and SYDVKM.

The sequenced material came from PBMCs. This chain uses TRBV28 with TRBJ1-1, with TRBD1 matching 7 bases. This TCR came from a woman aged 40 to 50 in good health. Some clones in this sample may be carry-over from other donors' samples. CDR3 protein: CASSFPDREAFF. The CDR3 nucleotides are TGTGCCAGCAGTTTCCCGGACAGGGAAGCTTTCTTT. Together with reference TRBV28 and TRBJ1-1, the CDR3 gives the full variable domain: DVKVTQSSRYLVKRTGEKVFLECVQDMDHENMFWYRQDPGLGLRLIYFSYDVKMKEKGDIPEGYSVSREKKERFSLILESASTNQTSMYLCASSFPDREAFFGQGTRLTVV.